A selection of T cell receptor beta chains follows, all from one sample in a study of monozygotic twins with inflammatory bowel disease. TCRdb reprocessed the 5' RACE reads, keeping one entry per CDR3 protein, no DNA. The record lists 400,000 or so distinct CDR3 sequences, of which the ten most abundant hold around 2.4%. The sample taken for sequencing was blood. The receptors shown here come from a human donor with ulcerative colitis or Crohn's disease, or a healthy co-twin of an affected twin (not recorded which). Both conserved end residues are part of each CDR3. The order of the fields is J gene, V gene, CDR3 protein.

>TRBJ2-1|TRBV24-1
CATSSREGQFF
>TRBJ2-7|TRBV3-1
CASSDRTKRERQYF
>TRBJ2-3|TRBV6-5
CASSYSSLAGGPGTDTQYF
>TRBJ2-5|TRBV2
CASSESGTEKETQYF
>TRBJ2-2|TRBV20-1
CSARSRLYTGELFF
>TRBJ2-2|TRBV4-1
CASSQASGLGGGELFF
>TRBJ2-7|TRBV27
CASSLSSQVEQYF
>TRBJ1-4|TRBV5-1
CASSLDGNEKLFF
>TRBJ2-5|TRBV5-1
CASSLSGRLQETQYF
>TRBJ2-3|TRBV14
CASSPNGQRGEFRDTQYF
>TRBJ2-2|TRBV6-1
CASTEKGGRVSGELFF
>TRBJ2-2|TRBV11-2
CASSTPARDINTGELFF
>TRBJ1-4|TRBV25-1
CASSEARKSEKLFF
>TRBJ1-2|TRBV18
CASSPPLRGGYTF
>TRBJ1-2|TRBV6-5
CASSSILEQGAGYTF
>TRBJ2-6|TRBV7-2
CASSLYLVHGANVLTF
>TRBJ1-5|TRBV5-5
CASSPNGQPQHF
>TRBJ2-3|TRBV5-1
CASSFLAGGSTDTQYF
>TRBJ2-3|TRBV20-1
CSARSDDTDTQYF
>TRBJ1-4|TRBV12-3/TRBV12-4
CASSLGGVREKLFF
>TRBJ1-1|TRBV18
CASSPSAGGNTEAFF
>TRBJ1-5|TRBV30
CAWSGMGNQPQHF
>TRBJ2-5|TRBV14
CASSQVVPGVGETQYF
>TRBJ2-3|TRBV7-3
CASSFWGNTNTDTQYF
>TRBJ2-3|TRBV5-1
CASSLAWGATDTQYF
>TRBJ2-1|TRBV5-4
CASSSGLAGAFPQSYNEQFF
>TRBJ2-3|TRBV5-1
CASSSGTLDTQYF
>TRBJ2-3|TRBV5-1
CASSLGDRSTDTQYF
>TRBJ1-2|TRBV10-3
CAISEQQGINYGYTF
>TRBJ1-5|TRBV18
CASSPLSGNQPQHF
>TRBJ2-3|TRBV24-1
CATSDTGSGVTQYF
>TRBJ2-3|TRBV4-2
CAGSRGSGGTDTQYF
>TRBJ2-7|TRBV5-6
CASSLIRRSSYEQYF
>TRBJ2-1|TRBV24-1
CATSEAGTSGSGSYNEQFF
>TRBJ1-2|TRBV9
CASSGEQGDYGYTF
>TRBJ2-1|TRBV7-9
CASSLPQISYNEQFF